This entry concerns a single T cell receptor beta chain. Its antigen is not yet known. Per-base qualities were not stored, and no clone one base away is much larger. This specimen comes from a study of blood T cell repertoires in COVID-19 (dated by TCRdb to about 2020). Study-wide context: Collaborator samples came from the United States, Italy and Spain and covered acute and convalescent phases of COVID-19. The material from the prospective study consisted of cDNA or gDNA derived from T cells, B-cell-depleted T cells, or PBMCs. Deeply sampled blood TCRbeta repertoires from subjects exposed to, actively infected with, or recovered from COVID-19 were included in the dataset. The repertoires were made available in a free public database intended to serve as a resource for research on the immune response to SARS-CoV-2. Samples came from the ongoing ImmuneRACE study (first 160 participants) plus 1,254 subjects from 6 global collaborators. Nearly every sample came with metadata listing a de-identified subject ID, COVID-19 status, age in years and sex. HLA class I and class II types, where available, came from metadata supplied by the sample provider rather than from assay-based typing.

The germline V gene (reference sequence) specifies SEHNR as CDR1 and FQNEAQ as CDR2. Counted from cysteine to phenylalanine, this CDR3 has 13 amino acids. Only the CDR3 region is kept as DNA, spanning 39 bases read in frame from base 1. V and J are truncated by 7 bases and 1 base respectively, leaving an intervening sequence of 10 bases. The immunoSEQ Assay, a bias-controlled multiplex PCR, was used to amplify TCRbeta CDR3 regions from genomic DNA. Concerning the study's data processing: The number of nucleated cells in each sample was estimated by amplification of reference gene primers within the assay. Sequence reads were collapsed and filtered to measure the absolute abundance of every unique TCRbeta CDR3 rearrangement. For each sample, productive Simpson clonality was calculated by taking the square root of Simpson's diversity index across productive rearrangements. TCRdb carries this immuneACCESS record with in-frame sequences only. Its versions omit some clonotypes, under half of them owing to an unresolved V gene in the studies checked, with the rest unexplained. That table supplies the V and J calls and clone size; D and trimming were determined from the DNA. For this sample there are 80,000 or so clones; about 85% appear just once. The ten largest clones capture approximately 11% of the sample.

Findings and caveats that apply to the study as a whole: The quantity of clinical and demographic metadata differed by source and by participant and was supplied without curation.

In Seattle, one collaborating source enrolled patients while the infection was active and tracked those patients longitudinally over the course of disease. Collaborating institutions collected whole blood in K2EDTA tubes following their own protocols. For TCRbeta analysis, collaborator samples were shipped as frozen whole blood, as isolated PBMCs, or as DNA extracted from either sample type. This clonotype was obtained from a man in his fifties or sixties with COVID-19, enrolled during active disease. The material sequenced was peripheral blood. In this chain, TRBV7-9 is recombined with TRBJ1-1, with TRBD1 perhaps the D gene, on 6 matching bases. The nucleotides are TGTGCCAGCACCTGGACAGAGAACACTGAAGCTTTCTTT. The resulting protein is CASTWTENTEAFF.